What follows are 19 T cell receptor beta chains derived from one specimen sequenced in a study of radiation and T cells in renal cell carcinoma (TCRdb year 2020). This specimen's time point label, per the study, means: blood 2 weeks post-SBRT. In the paper's terms, the treatment or condition label means: 15 Gy SBRT to primary tumor, nephrectomy 4 weeks later. Preparation of the library involved the immunoSEQ multiplex PCR assay. TCRdb re-hosts the immuneACCESS table, in-frame sequences only. Its copies lack some clones; in the studies checked, an unresolved V gene accounts for under half of them, and the cause for the rest is not known. The sample profile shows some 80,000 clones; approximately 86% of them were found once. About 23% of the sample rests with the top ten. Specimen: blood, collected from a patient whose treatment included radiotherapy and nephrectomy. These receptors were obtained from a woman in her forties or fifties with renal cell carcinoma.

The gene calls are TRBV7-6 and TRBJ2-7; 10 bases match TRBD2. J gave up 6 bases and V 2 bases, and 13 bases lay outside the gene matches. CDR1 is SGHVS and CDR2 is FNYEAQ in the germline V gene. This CDR3 contains 17 residues. CDR3 nucleotide sequence: TGTGCCAGCAGCTTATATAGCGGGGGGACCCGAGGGACCGAGCAGTACTTC. Translated: CASSLYSGGTRGTEQYF.

In nucleotides, the CDR3 is TGTGCCAGCAGTTTAATTATCGACTCCGAGCAGTACTTC. Translating it yields CASSLIIDSEQYF. The chain employs TRBV11-3 and TRBJ2-7; D is ambiguous. The CDR3 consists of 13 residues. V lost 6 bases, J lost 6 bases, and 15 bases lay in between. Germline-derived CDR1 and CDR2 are SGHNT and YENEEA.

This clone has more than one count but fewer than ten. One end of the junction fails to match germline, which may point to a read error. The V and J genes are TRBV4-1 and TRBJ2-5; no firm D call. Germline lookup yields CDR1 MGHRA and CDR2 YSYEKL. There are 15 residues in the CDR3. The CDR3 DNA reads as TGCGCCAGCAGCCAATTGTTCGCCGGCCAAGGGACCCAGTACTTC. This gives the protein CASSQLFAGQGTQYF.

The rearrangement links TRBV5-6 to TRBJ1-2; D is unclear. Germline CDR1 SGHDT, CDR2 YYEEEE. The V and J ends lost 0 bases and 0 bases respectively, with 9 bases between them. This CDR3 comprises 15 residues. The CDR3 spells CASSLDQPSNYGYTF. In DNA, the CDR3 is TGTGCCAGCAGCTTGGATCAGCCTTCTAACTATGGCTACACCTTC. The full variable domain, in which reference TRBV5-6 and TRBJ1-2 provide the parts outside the CDR3, is DAGVTQSPTHLIKTRGQQVTLRCSPKSGHDTVSWYQQALGQGPQFIFQYYEEEERQRGNFPDRFSGHQFPNYSSELNVNALLLGDSALYLCASSLDQPSNYGYTFGSGTRLTVV.

DNA for the CDR3: TGTGCCTGGAGTGAAGGCACCCCCTATGGCTACACCTTC. Translated: CAWSEGTPYGYTF. The chain is built from TRBV30 and TRBJ1-2, with unresolved D. CDR1 GTSNPN and CDR2 SVGIG come from the germline V gene (reference sequence). Between the trimmed V and J ends, which lost 1 base and 4 bases, there was a span of 10 bases. The CDR3 is 13 amino acids.

The V call is TRBV2, the J call TRBJ1-5, with 7 bases fitting TRBD1. CDR1 and CDR2 (germline): SNHLY, FYNNEI. V trimming: 6 bases; J trimming: 4 bases; junction bases outside the gene matches: 6. This CDR3 region has 14 residues. This chain's CDR3 is CASSETGRNQPQHF. The DNA of the CDR3 is TGTGCCAGCAGCGAGACAGGGAGAAATCAGCCCCAGCATTTT.

The rearrangement uses TRBV19 and TRBJ1-5; no reliable D call. V lost 6 bases and J 5 bases, leaving 8 bases between the germline ends. Germline V lookup: CDR1 LNHDA, CDR2 SQIVND (reference sequence). This CDR3 contains 12 residues. The CDR3 reads CASREGYQPQHF. DNA for the CDR3: TGTGCCAGTAGAGAAGGTTATCAGCCCCAGCATTTT.

CDR3 amino acids: CSVDLGLAGHNEQFF. CDR3 coding DNA: TGCAGCGTTGACCTGGGACTAGCGGGCCACAATGAGCAGTTCTTC. J is TRBJ2-1 and V is TRBV29-1, with 12 bases aligning to TRBD2. This CDR3 has 15 residues. Trimming took 3 bases from V and 5 from J; bases not matched to a gene: 5. The germline gives CDR1 SQVTM, CDR2 ANQGSEA.

V is TRBV27 and J is TRBJ1-2, with D unclear. Trimming cost V 5 bases and J 2 bases, with 9 bases left between them. CDR3 size: 13 residues. Germline-derived CDR1 and CDR2 are MNHEY and SMNVEV (reference sequence). CDR3 sequence reads: CASSPTRNYGYTF. CDR3 nucleotide sequence: TGTGCCAGCAGTCCGACAAGGAACTATGGCTACACCTTC.

The chain is built from TRBV4-3 and TRBJ2-2; no reliable D call. Germline V lookup: CDR1 LGHNA, CDR2 YSLEER. The CDR3 covers 16 residues. Trimming left V 0 bases short and J 7 bases short, with 15 bases between. CDR3 in amino acids: CASSQDRTTGFGELFF. The CDR3 nucleotides are TGCGCCAGCAGCCAAGATAGAACCACTGGGTTCGGGGAGCTGTTTTTT.

The V gene is TRBV7-9, the J gene TRBJ1-1; TRBD1 aligns across 7 bases. After removal of 3 bases from V and 6 bases from J, the junction contained 10 bases not matched to a gene. The V gene's germline CDR1 is SEHNR and CDR2 FQNEAQ (reference sequence). The CDR3 totals 15 residues. CDR3 loop: CASSFYTGEGSEAFF. CDR3 bases: TGTGCCAGCAGCTTTTACACAGGGGAGGGATCTGAAGCTTTCTTT.

The rearrangement uses TRBV2 and TRBJ2-7; D remains ambiguous. Looked up from germline, CDR1 is SNHLY and CDR2 is FYNNEI. V gave up 6 bases and J gave up 7 bases, with 16 bases separating them. This CDR3 is built from 13 residues. CDR3 sequence: CASRSRIFWEQYF. The CDR3 DNA reads as TGTGCCAGCAGGTCCCGGATATTTTGGGAGCAGTACTTC.

The table lists this clone with a count of one. This rearrangement joins TRBV7-9 to TRBJ1-1; 8 positions match TRBD1. Trimming removed 5 bases from V and 4 bases from J; junction bases left unmatched: 3. Germline V gene sequence: CDR1 SEHNR, CDR2 FQNEAQ (reference sequence). The CDR3 covers 13 residues. CDR3 sequence: CASSQTGGTEAFF. In DNA, the CDR3 is TGTGCCAGCAGCCAAACAGGGGGCACTGAAGCTTTCTTT.

The chain uses TRBV28 and TRBJ2-7, with TRBD1 identical over 8 bases. The CDR3 has 15 amino acids. J lost 4 bases, V lost 6 bases, and 11 bases had no gene match. The germline V gene encodes CDR1 MDHEN and CDR2 SYDVKM. This CDR3 is CASRLPTGGRYEQYF. The CDR3 DNA follows: TGTGCCAGCAGACTGCCTACAGGGGGGCGTTACGAGCAGTACTTC.

The rearrangement uses TRBV7-2 and TRBJ2-7; D remains ambiguous. Germline V gene lookup returns CDR1 SGHTA and CDR2 FQGNSA. The length of the CDR3 is 14 residues. Trimming shortened V by 4 bases and J by 0 bases, and 10 bases separated the two germline ends. Written as DNA, the CDR3 is TGTGCCAGCAGCTCCCCCAGGAGCTCCTACGAGCAGTACTTC. Protein sequence: CASSSPRSSYEQYF.

The chain combines TRBV27 with TRBJ2-6; D perhaps matches TRBD2 (5 bases). Trimming took 6 bases from V and 4 from J, leaving 13 bases between them. The V gene's germline CDR1 is MNHEY and CDR2 SMNVEV (reference sequence). The CDR3 totals 15 residues. The CDR3 DNA follows: TGTGCCAGCAGCACCTTGGGAGAAGGGGCCAACGTCCTGACTTTC. Protein sequence: CASSTLGEGANVLTF.

J is TRBJ1-2 and V is TRBV4-3; 12 positions agree with TRBD1. Germline lookup yields CDR1 LGHNA and CDR2 YSLEER. V was clipped by 4 bases and J by 6 bases; unmatched bases: 12. This CDR3 is 17 amino acids long. In nucleotides, the CDR3 is TGCGCCAGCAGCCGGGGACCGGGACAGGGGGCGGGTAATGGCTACACCTTC. Its translation: CASSRGPGQGAGNGYTF.

The chain combines TRBV27 with TRBJ2-7; 9 nucleotides match TRBD1. Germline CDR1 MNHEY, CDR2 SMNVEV (reference sequence). Germline trimming cut 6 bases from V and 9 bases from J; bases unmatched to any gene: 12. The CDR3 is made up of 14 amino acids. CDR3 region: CASSSDRGGLRQYF. CDR3 bases: TGTGCCAGCAGCTCCGACAGGGGGGGACTAAGGCAGTACTTC.

This clone appeared a single time. The chain recombines TRBV10-3 with TRBJ2-2, with D hard to call. Germline V gene sequence: CDR1 ENHRY, CDR2 SYGVKD. The CDR3 totals 16 residues. V dropped 4 bases and J dropped 5 bases, with 17 bases sitting between them. Here the CDR3 DNA reads TGTGCCATCAGTGCGAAACCTCCTACAGAGACCGGGGAGCTGTTTTTT. Translated, it gives CAISAKPPTETGELFF.